These 12 T cell receptor beta chains were sequenced from one sample in a study. Treg sorting used a CD4+CD25+CD127-/low gate. One entry per CDR3 protein results from TCRdb running MiXCR on the 5' RACE reads. The sample carries 35,000 to 50,000 distinct CDR3 sequences, around 23% recorded once. Sequenced material: Tregs sorted from a lymph node. The receptors were sampled from a female donor with breast cancer.

This clonotype was recorded only once. Without the conserved terminal phenylalanine or tryptophan, this CDR3 likely stems from a read error. The chain combines TRBV10-3 with TRBJ2-5, with D maybe TRBD2 (5 bases). V lost 2 bases, J lost 1 base, and 8 bases lay in between. The CDR3 loop spans 14 amino acids. Germline lookup yields CDR1 ENHRY and CDR2 SYGVKD. DNA of the CDR3: TGTGCCATCAGTGAGGCGGGTAGCCAAGAGACCCAGTACTCC. As protein: CAISEAGSQETQYS.

As to this clonotype: A read error may be the cause here, since a much bigger clone is one base away. The rearrangement links TRBV20-1 to TRBJ2-1; no firm D call. The germline gives CDR1 DFQATT, CDR2 SNEGSKA (reference sequence). V lost 6 bases and J 9 bases, leaving 9 bases between the germline ends. This CDR3 has 10 amino acids. CDR3 sequence reads: CSAPRSEQFF. The CDR3, as DNA: TGCAGTGCGCCAAGGAGTGAGCAGTTCTTC.

This clonotype was counted only a few times. Germline and junction disagree at one end, which may indicate a read error. The gene calls are TRBV7-9 and TRBJ1-1; a weak D match, TRBD1 (6 bases). Germline CDR1 SEHNR, CDR2 FQNEAQ (reference sequence). The CDR3 runs to 14 residues. CDR3 sequence (DNA): TGTACCAGCAGCTTTACCAGGGGTGGTCCTGAAGCTTTCTTT. Its translation: CTSSFTRGGPEAFF.

This clonotype was recorded at least ten times. V usage is TRBV27 and J usage is TRBJ2-5; TRBD1 agrees at 9 bases. Germline lookup yields CDR1 MNHEY and CDR2 SMNVEV (reference sequence). The V and J ends lost 0 bases and 6 bases, in that order; junction bases with no gene match: 8. This CDR3 contains 16 residues. The CDR3 nucleotides read TGTGCCAGCAGTTTATCGGGACAGGGCTTCCGGAAGACCCAGTACTTC. It is translated as CASSLSGQGFRKTQYF.

This clonotype has at least ten counts. The chain uses TRBV5-1 and TRBJ2-7; D possibly corresponds to TRBD2 (6 bases). CDR3 length: 13 amino acids. The germline gives CDR1 SGHRS, CDR2 YFSETQ. V lost 0 bases and J 3 bases, leaving 7 bases between the germline ends. This CDR3 is CASSLAGLYEQYF. The CDR3 nucleotides are TGCGCCAGCAGCTTGGCGGGACTCTACGAGCAGTACTTC. The variable domain in full, completed from reference TRBV5-1 and TRBJ2-7, reads KAGVTQTPRYLIKTRGQQVTLSCSPISGHRSVSWYQQTPGQGLQFLFEYFSETQRNKGNFPGRFSGRQFSNSRSEMNVSTLELGDSALYLCASSLAGLYEQYFGPGTRLTVT.

This clonotype has a count of ten or more. The J gene is TRBJ1-2, the V gene TRBV5-6; a weak D match, TRBD1 (6 bases). CDR3 length equals 15 residues. CDR1 is SGHDT, CDR2 YYEEEE, per germline. Trimming took 3 bases from V and 5 from J, leaving 17 bases between them. This CDR3 is CASSSDSFFTYGYTF. DNA of the CDR3: TGTGCCAGCAGCTCGGACAGTTTTTTCACATATGGCTACACCTTC.

A word on this clonotype: This may be a read error: a much more frequent sequence differs by one nucleotide. The chain has TRBV7-2 and TRBJ2-1; no definite D call. Trimming took off 1 base at V and 0 bases at J, with 7 bases between the two ends. Germline assignment: CDR1 SGHTA and CDR2 FQGNSA. CDR3 size: 15 residues. CDR3 nucleotide sequence: TGTGCCAGCAGCTTAGGGGCTTCCTCCTACAATGAGCAGTTCTTC. Protein: CASSLGASSYNEQFF.

V gene TRBV2 combines with J gene TRBJ2-7; TRBD1 matches 7 bases. This CDR3 comprises 13 residues. V lost 8 bases to trimming and J lost 3 bases; unmatched junction nucleotides: 7. CDR1 is SNHLY, CDR2 FYNNEI, per germline. The CDR3, as DNA: TGTGCCAGCGTTCGGGCAGGGGGCTACGAGCAGTACTTC. It specifies CASVRAGGYEQYF.

The chain joins TRBV7-9 to TRBJ2-3; tentatively, D is TRBD1 or TRBD2 (5 bases each). The CDR3 is made up of 17 amino acids. V gave up 10 bases and J gave up 2 bases, with 25 bases separating them. Germline CDR1 is SEHNR and CDR2 is FQNEAQ (reference sequence). The CDR3 sequence is CATREGVQRRYTDTQYF. The CDR3 bases are TGTGCCACCAGGGAAGGGGTCCAGCGGAGGTACACAGATACGCAGTATTTT.

This clonotype was seen ten or more times. This chain links TRBV21-1 with TRBJ2-6; TRBD1 is the table's D call and was not checked against the DNA. TRBV21-1 is shown as a pseudogene. This CDR3 comprises 18 residues. DNA for the CDR3: TGTGCCAGCAGCCTCCGACAGGCCCTTATCTCTGGGGCCAACGTCCTGACTTTC. Encoded protein: CASSLRQALISGANVLTF.

This clonotype has more than one count but fewer than ten. V is TRBV6-5 and J is TRBJ2-5; TRBD1 matches at 8 bases. Germline assignment: CDR1 MNHEY and CDR2 SVGAGI. V was pared by 2 bases and J by 6 bases, with 17 bases of the junction left unmatched. The CDR3 consists of 18 residues. CDR3 sequence reads: CASSYALSGQGLSKTQYF. The DNA for the CDR3 is TGTGCCAGCAGTTACGCCTTAAGTGGACAGGGCCTAAGCAAGACCCAGTACTTC.

With respect to this clonotype: A much larger clone is a single base away; this may be a read error. The CDR3 is CASSQLVIPRTSGEQETQHF. The CDR3 DNA reads TGCGCCAGCAGCCAACTAGTAATCCCCAGGACTAGCGGGGAACAAGAGACCCAGCACTTC. The V call is TRBV4-1, the J call TRBJ2-5; 12 bases are shared with TRBD2. CDR1 and CDR2 from the germline V gene are MGHRA and YSYEKL. The CDR3 loop spans 20 amino acids.